This T cell receptor (beta chain) was documented in a study of cytomegalovirus exposure and HLA in healthy donors. Study outcomes and limitations: Earlier findings revealed that most TCR beta V segments proved productive either about 90% or about 30% of the time. In a later analysis, approximately 15,000 TCR beta sequences were associated with HLA alleles at 0.05 false discovery rate. Per published accounts, TCR beta sequences correctly predicted the HLA-A and HLA-B alleles of most subjects.

This clone has only a few counts. Its antigen is unidentified. 13 Jbeta primers and 60 Vbeta primers were used for the PCR. The table came from immunoSEQ multiplex PCR; TCRdb's copy has only in-frame clones and leaves some out. Counted here are about 180,000 clones, about 80% occurring once; the ten biggest clones make up 1.5%. What was sequenced was PBMCs. The origin of this receptor is a man between 35 and 55 years old in good health and CMV-seronegative.

CDR3 in amino acids: CASSEFGGRASPLHF. The DNA for the CDR3 is TGTGCCAGCAGTGAATTCGGGGGGCGAGCTTCACCCCTCCACTTT. This chain joins TRBV25-1 and TRBJ1-6; possible D gene TRBD1, 6 bases. V was shortened by 1 base and J by 9 bases, with 13 bases between the two germline ends. Germline CDR1 and CDR2: MGHDK and SYGVNS. The CDR3 length is 15 residues.